These T cell receptor beta chains were read from a single sample in a study of blood T cell repertoires in COVID-19. The repertoire was sequenced with immunoSEQ multiplex PCR; TCRdb's copy has only in-frame clones and lacks some. Seen here are around 160,000 clones, about nine tenths observed once, and the top ten hold about 2.3%. The sequenced sample consisted of peripheral blood. These TCRs come from a human donor in a cohort sampled during active COVID-19. Both conserved end residues are part of each CDR3.

J: TRBJ2-5; V: TRBV28; length: 15; CDR3: CASSTQGAAKETQYF
J: TRBJ2-7; V: TRBV28; length: 15; CDR3: CASSLGTSGKYEQYF
J: TRBJ1-1; V: TRBV6-1; length: 17; CDR3: CASSAPRDTALNTEAFF
J: TRBJ2-3; V: TRBV5-1; length: 14; CDR3: CASSYSGATDTQYF
J: TRBJ2-5; V: TRBV5-6; length: 15; CDR3: CASSPYQTGPETQYF
J: TRBJ1-1; V: TRBV30; length: 12; CDR3: CAWSPRVFGAFF
J: TRBJ1-1; V: TRBV11-3; length: 13; CDR3: CASSFFSNTEAFF
J: TRBJ2-3; V: TRBV5-1; length: 16; CDR3: CASNRGGGTITDTQYF
J: TRBJ2-7; V: TRBV4-3; length: 16; CDR3: CASSQDWRQGAYEQYF
J: TRBJ1-3; V: TRBV6-6; length: 16; CDR3: CASSSPPNYSGNTIYF
J: TRBJ2-7; V: TRBV25-1; length: 14; CDR3: CASSEPQTGVEQYF
J: TRBJ2-3; V: TRBV7-2; length: 14; CDR3: CASRQGVGTDTQYF
J: TRBJ2-7; V: TRBV7-9; length: 12; CDR3: CASSLTTYEQYF
J: TRBJ2-7; V: TRBV27; length: 15; CDR3: CASRTYSGFAYEQYF
J: TRBJ2-2; V: TRBV7-3; length: 15; CDR3: CASSLRGSNTGELFF
J: TRBJ2-7; V: TRBV13; length: 17; CDR3: CASSSAPGQGAYYEQYF
J: TRBJ2-7; V: TRBV7-2; length: 15; CDR3: CASSLVPRGGGEQYF
J: TRBJ2-1; V: TRBV25-1; length: 16; CDR3: CASSEWEGGRYNEQFF
J: TRBJ2-6; V: TRBV3-1/TRBV3-2; length: 18; CDR3: CASSRPSRVPSGANVLTF
J: TRBJ2-1; V: TRBV9; length: 15; CDR3: CASSGGLAAYNEQFF
J: TRBJ1-4; V: TRBV6-1; length: 15; CDR3: CASSEPREINEKLFF
J: TRBJ2-3; V: TRBV19; length: 17; CDR3: CASNAGLAGGPWDTQYF
J: TRBJ1-6; V: TRBV10-1; length: 15; CDR3: CASSDGSSYNSPLHF
J: TRBJ1-1; V: TRBV7-2; length: 15; CDR3: CASSLNPGLNTEAFF
J: TRBJ1-6; V: TRBV19; length: 16; CDR3: CASSILRDSRNSPLHF
J: TRBJ2-3; V: TRBV6-5; length: 16; CDR3: CASSSLTSVSTDTQYF
J: TRBJ2-5; V: TRBV9; length: 13; CDR3: CASSVGVLETQYF
J: TRBJ2-7; V: TRBV30; length: 15; CDR3: CAWSPPGGSSYEQYF
J: TRBJ2-3; V: TRBV4-1; length: 14; CDR3: CASSQGTGADTQYF
J: TRBJ2-7; V: TRBV6-6; length: 13; CDR3: CASSPLGGHEQYF
J: TRBJ1-5; V: TRBV7-8; length: 13; CDR3: CASSRTGDQPQHF
J: TRBJ2-7; V: TRBV29-1; length: 12; CDR3: CSVVSGFDEQYF
J: TRBJ1-1; V: TRBV7-3; length: 13; CDR3: CASSSGTGVEAFF
J: TRBJ1-2; V: TRBV4-3; length: 13; CDR3: CASSQVEGAGYTF
J: TRBJ2-1; V: TRBV7-6; length: 20; CDR3: CASSLRSGSGGASLYNEQFF
J: TRBJ2-7; V: TRBV29-1; length: 15; CDR3: CSARVGLAGGHEQYF
J: TRBJ1-1; V: TRBV11-3; length: 17; CDR3: CASSPSWRNGINTEAFF
J: TRBJ2-3; V: TRBV3-1/TRBV3-2; length: 15; CDR3: CASSPTSSPSDTQYF
J: TRBJ2-1; V: TRBV7-9; length: 11; CDR3: CASSTSNEQFF
J: TRBJ2-2; V: TRBV7-3; length: 15; CDR3: CASSLDSANTGELFF
J: TRBJ1-6; V: TRBV6-5; length: 14; CDR3: CASSYSRNNSPLHF
J: TRBJ1-5; V: TRBV4-3; length: 15; CDR3: CASSQDNTGRQPQHF
J: TRBJ1-4; V: TRBV11-2; length: 15; CDR3: CASSSFGDSRKKLFF